This T cell receptor (beta chain) came from a study of cytomegalovirus exposure and HLA in healthy donors. Study-wide findings and caveats: More than 150 TCR beta chains were listed as cytomegalovirus-associated. Follow-up analysis later connected one missense variant in DCLRE1C with trimming of TCR beta V- and J-genes.

Points on this clone: The target antigen is unknown.

Trimming at V came to 6 bases and at J to 4 bases, leaving 2 bases not matched to a gene. The CDR3 spans 14 residues. Germline CDR1 is MNHEY and CDR2 is SMNVEV (reference sequence). PCR primers comprised 60 Vbeta and 13 Jbeta primers. Only in-frame clones appear in the TCRdb table, and some are missing; sequencing was by immunoSEQ multiplex PCR. The profile covers about 160,000 clones, with approximately 90% appearing a single time and 0.7% to 1% taken by the ten largest. Material for sequencing was PBMCs. This receptor was obtained from a woman under 40 in good health and CMV-seronegative. The chain links TRBV27 to TRBJ2-1; the match to TRBD2 covers 11 bases. The CDR3, as DNA: TGTGCCAGCAGCCTAGCGGGGGGTTACAATGAGCAGTTCTTC. Its translation is CASSLAGGYNEQFF.